The sample holds a few counts of the clone carrying this T cell receptor (beta chain). Its target is unknown. At one boundary the junction diverges from the germline segment, which might be a read error. The sample comes from a study of T cell repertoires in cytomegalovirus infection. Study information: HLA-C-restricted CMV epitopes, recently identified, and well-studied HLA-B-restricted ones were used by the study. TCR beta signatures that were public indicated CMV infection and matching HLA type.

CDR3 length equals 16 residues. The V gene's germline CDR1 is SGHVS and CDR2 FNYEAQ. Study observations and caveats: People with CMV and the relevant HLA were identified by cumulative public TCR beta family frequency. HLA-C-restricted CMV clonotypes gave the most frequent clonotype in two of eight donors.

MiXCR, run by TCRdb on the reads, gives a single entry per CDR3 protein. The sample holds about 830,000 distinct CDR3 sequences, less than 35% seen once. Sequences were derived from cultured CD8+ T cells from PBMCs, sampled from culture after CMV antigen stimulation. The gene calls are TRBV7-6 and TRBJ2-1; 14 bases are shared with TRBD2. The source of this sequence is a human donor in good health (CMV status not recorded). Some clones in this sample may be carry-over from other donors' samples. The CDR3 reads CASSLRTSGGPNEQFF. The CDR3 DNA reads as TGTGCTAGCAGCCTGCGGACTAGCGGGGGGCCCAATGAGCAGTTCTTC.